Below are 24 T cell receptor beta chains sequenced from a single sample in a study of control samples from healthy donors and cancer patients. Using immunoSEQ multiplex PCR, the repertoire was profiled, and TCRdb retains in-frame clones only, with some absent. Among around 150,000 clones listed, roughly 95% were seen once. Sample: blood. The receptors derive from a woman in her thirties in good health.

V usage is TRBV6-5 and J usage is TRBJ1-1; D perhaps matches TRBD1 (5 bases). The V and J ends lost 7 bases and 0 bases respectively, with 12 bases between them. Germline CDR1 is MNHEY and CDR2 is SVGAGI. This CDR3 has 14 residues. CDR3 sequence reads: CASNLGGMNTEAFF. CDR3 DNA sequence: TGTGCCAGCAATTTGGGGGGGATGAACACTGAAGCTTTCTTT.

V and J are TRBV5-1 and TRBJ2-1; 8 positions agree with TRBD2. The CDR3 loop spans 22 amino acids. V shed 0 bases and J 2 bases; nucleotides not matched to a gene: 22. Germline CDR1 reads SGHRS; CDR2 reads YFSETQ. The CDR3 DNA follows: TGCGCCAGCAGCTTGGGCCATCGAACCGGGAGGGCCTGGCTCCTAACCTACAATGAGCAGTTCTTC. Protein product: CASSLGHRTGRAWLLTYNEQFF. Based on the CDR3 plus reference TRBV5-1 and TRBJ2-1, the full variable domain is KAGVTQTPRYLIKTRGQQVTLSCSPISGHRSVSWYQQTPGQGLQFLFEYFSETQRNKGNFPGRFSGRQFSNSRSEMNVSTLELGDSALYLCASSLGHRTGRAWLLTYNEQFFGPGTRLTVL.

The chain has TRBV28 and TRBJ2-5, with D uncertain. Trimming cost V 3 bases and J 0 bases, with 2 bases left between them. The CDR3 runs 12 residues. The germline V gene has CDR1 MDHEN and CDR2 SYDVKM. CDR3 amino acids: CASSLDQETQYF. The CDR3 DNA sequence: TGTGCCAGCAGTTTGGACCAAGAGACCCAGTACTTC. The complete variable domain, with remaining parts taken from reference TRBV28 and TRBJ2-5, reads DVKVTQSSRYLVKRTGEKVFLECVQDMDHENMFWYRQDPGLGLRLIYFSYDVKMKEKGDIPEGYSVSREKKERFSLILESASTNQTSMYLCASSLDQETQYFGPGTRLLVL.

The chain links TRBV18 to TRBJ1-2; D is uncertain. V dropped 3 bases and J dropped 2 bases, with 10 bases sitting between them. This CDR3 is built from 14 residues. Germline CDR1 reads KGHSH; CDR2 reads LQKENI. CDR3 nucleotides: TGTGCCAGCTCACCGAAGGGAACGAACTATGGCTACACCTTC. Translated, it gives CASSPKGTNYGYTF.

The chain couples TRBV18 to TRBJ2-5; perhaps TRBD1 as D (5 bases). Trimming left V 1 base short and J 4 bases short, with 13 bases between. Germline-derived CDR1 and CDR2 are KGHSH and LQKENI. The CDR3 runs 15 residues. Here the CDR3 DNA reads TGTGCCAGCTCACCACGTCAGGGTGCCGGAGAGACCCAGTACTTC. Translating it yields CASSPRQGAGETQYF. Using reference TRBV18 and TRBJ2-5 for the parts outside the CDR3, the full variable domain is NAGVMQNPRHLVRRRGQEARLRCSPMKGHSHVYWYRQLPEEGLKFMVYLQKENIIDESGMPKERFSAEFPKEGPSILRIQQVVRGDSAAYFCASSPRQGAGETQYFGPGTRLLVL.

The J gene is TRBJ1-1, the V gene TRBV5-1; 9 nucleotides match TRBD1. Germline V lookup: CDR1 SGHRS, CDR2 YFSETQ. V was pared by 4 bases and J by 1 base, with 5 bases of the junction left unmatched. The CDR3 covers 15 residues. The DNA of the CDR3 is TGCGCCAGCAGCCCCGGACAGGGGACGAACACTGAAGCTTTCTTT. Translation gives CASSPGQGTNTEAFF.

This rearrangement joins TRBV5-1 to TRBJ1-2, with a possible D match to TRBD1 (6 bases). Germline lookup yields CDR1 SGHRS and CDR2 YFSETQ. V was trimmed by 4 bases and J by 4 bases, leaving 17 bases between them. The CDR3 loop spans 15 amino acids. The CDR3 nucleotides are TGCGCCAGCAGCCCCTCCGGTGGGGGCGGCTATGGCTACACCTTC. Protein: CASSPSGGGGYGYTF.

This chain connects TRBV28 to TRBJ1-3; D call uncertain. The CDR3 runs 14 residues. In germline, CDR1 is MDHEN, CDR2 SYDVKM. The V gene lost 7 bases and the J gene lost 0 bases, with 10 bases spanning the gap. CDR3 nucleotide sequence: TGTGCCAGCAATTCGCCCTACTCTGGAAACACCATATATTTT. It codes for CASNSPYSGNTIYF.

The chain joins TRBV30 to TRBJ1-4; D gene unclear. V shed 1 base and J shed 4 bases, with 7 bases lying between them. This CDR3 contains 13 residues. The V gene's germline CDR1 is GTSNPN and CDR2 SVGIG (reference sequence). The CDR3 region is CAWSENSNEKLFF. The CDR3 coding sequence is TGTGCCTGGAGTGAGAACAGTAATGAAAAACTGTTTTTT.

The rearrangement uses TRBV3-1 (or the pseudogene TRBV3-2) and TRBJ2-2; 10 positions match TRBD2. CDR3 length equals 17 residues. The V gene end was trimmed by 0 bases and the J gene end by 4 bases; junction bases not matched to a gene: 5. Germline CDR1 and CDR2: LGHDT and YNNKEL (reference sequence). Here the CDR3 reads CASSQDEGLASTGELFF. For the CDR3, the DNA is TGTGCCAGCAGCCAAGACGAGGGACTAGCGAGCACCGGGGAGCTGTTTTTT.

As DNA, the CDR3 is TGTGCCAGCAGGGGGTTAGGGAGGTCCGGAAACACCATATATTTT. It yields the protein CASRGLGRSGNTIYF. The gene calls are TRBV2 and TRBJ1-3; D remains unclear. Germline CDR1 is SNHLY and CDR2 is FYNNEI. V lost 6 bases and J 4 bases, leaving 16 bases between the germline ends. The CDR3 is made up of 15 amino acids.

The CDR3 here is CASSLYPGLYGYTF. The CDR3 nucleotides are TGTGCCAGCAGTTTATATCCAGGTTTATATGGCTACACCTTC. The chain links TRBV28 to TRBJ1-2; D gene unclear. The CDR3 has 14 residues. V lost 1 base, J lost 5 bases, and 11 bases lay in between. Germline V gene data show CDR1 as MDHEN and CDR2 as SYDVKM.

The J gene is TRBJ1-5, the V gene TRBV7-8; D remains unclear. V gave up 5 bases and J gave up 0 bases, with 8 bases separating them. The CDR3 has 14 amino acids. Germline CDR1 is SGHVS and CDR2 is FQNEAQ. The CDR3 sequence: CASSPNYSNQPQHF. The CDR3 DNA is TGTGCCAGCAGCCCGAACTATAGCAATCAGCCCCAGCATTTT.

The V and J genes are TRBV28 and TRBJ2-1; no firm D call. The CDR3 is 17 residues long. V was pared by 2 bases and J by 0 bases, with 14 bases between. Germline CDR1 MDHEN, CDR2 SYDVKM. The CDR3 protein is CASSLMAIPSSYNEQFF. In DNA form, the CDR3 reads TGTGCCAGCAGTTTAATGGCGATTCCGAGCTCCTACAATGAGCAGTTCTTC.

This chain uses TRBV29-1 with TRBJ2-7; possible D gene TRBD2, 6 bases. The CDR3 covers 15 residues. Germline assignment: CDR1 SQVTM and CDR2 ANQGSEA. Trimming removed 5 bases at V and 2 bases at J, with 19 bases between. CDR3 nucleotides: TGCAGCGTTCGCCTAGGGACTGGACCAACCTACGAGCAGTACTTC. It encodes CSVRLGTGPTYEQYF.

The V gene is TRBV20-1, the J gene TRBJ2-5; perhaps TRBD1 as D (6 bases). The germline gives CDR1 DFQATT, CDR2 SNEGSKA (reference sequence). Trimming stripped 3 bases from V and 3 bases from J, with 8 bases between. The CDR3 spans 12 residues. Here the CDR3 reads CSASGGKETQYF. CDR3 nucleotides: TGCAGTGCTAGTGGGGGCAAAGAGACCCAGTACTTC.

The J gene is TRBJ2-7, the V gene TRBV27; D assignment may be TRBD1 or TRBD2 (5 bases each). The length of the CDR3 is 15 residues. CDR1 and CDR2 (germline): MNHEY, SMNVEV (reference sequence). Trimming removed 5 bases from V and 3 bases from J, with 17 bases in between. The CDR3 DNA reads as TGTGCCAGCAGTGCTCGGGACGGACAAATCTACGAGCAGTACTTC. Its translation: CASSARDGQIYEQYF.

J is TRBJ2-5 and V is TRBV18; no reliable D call. The CDR3 is 16 residues long. The germline V and J ends were trimmed by 6 bases and 5 bases, with 22 bases remaining between them. In germline, CDR1 is KGHSH, CDR2 LQKENI. This chain's CDR3 is CASSSLLTFQWETQYF. DNA for the CDR3: TGTGCCAGCTCTTCCTTGCTGACTTTCCAGTGGGAGACCCAGTACTTC.

The chain couples TRBV24-1 to TRBJ2-3, with 10 bases identical to TRBD1. This CDR3 contains 18 residues. Germline assignment: CDR1 KGHDR and CDR2 SFDVKD. The V and J ends lost 5 bases and 4 bases, in that order; junction bases with no gene match: 14. The CDR3, as DNA: TGTGCCACCAGTGCCCAACCTCAGGACAGGGGGGATGCAGATACGCAGTATTTT. Amino acids: CATSAQPQDRGDADTQYF.

V usage is TRBV27 and J usage is TRBJ1-3, with D possibly matching TRBD1 (5 bases). With 4 bases removed from V and 2 bases from J, the gap between germline ends came to 12 bases. This CDR3 is 15 amino acids long. From germline, CDR1 is MNHEY and CDR2 SMNVEV (reference sequence). CDR3 nucleotides: TGTGCCAGCAGTTACCAGGGTATTCCTGGAAACACCATATATTTT. Protein: CASSYQGIPGNTIYF.

Remarks on this clone: At one end, the junction sequence differs from germline, possibly due to a read error. The chain has TRBV7-7 and TRBJ2-3; TRBD1 matches at 8 bases. CDR1 SSHAT and CDR2 FNYEAQ come from the germline V gene (reference sequence). The CDR3 sequence is 13 residues long. The CDR3 nucleotides are TGTGCTAGCAGCTCTACAGGGGGTGGTACGCAGTATTTT. Protein: CASSSTGGGTQYF.

The genes are TRBV7-9 and TRBJ2-1; D not resolved. Trimming removed 7 bases from V and 4 bases from J, with 8 bases in between. There are 12 residues in the CDR3. In germline, CDR1 is SEHNR, CDR2 FQNEAQ (reference sequence). The CDR3 DNA reads TGTGCCAGCACCTACTTTTACAATGAGCAGTTCTTC. Its translation: CASTYFYNEQFF. The complete variable domain, with remaining parts taken from reference TRBV7-9 and TRBJ2-1, reads DTGVSQNPRHKITKRGQNVTFRCDPISEHNRLYWYRQTLGQGPEFLTYFQNEAQLEKSRLLSDRFSAERPKGSFSTLEIQRTEQGDSAMYLCASTYFYNEQFFGPGTRLTVL.

The chain has TRBV12-3 or TRBV12-4 and TRBJ1-1; D ambiguous. V lost 3 bases and J lost 4, with 9 bases in between. The CDR3 sequence is 13 residues long. CDR3: CASSFREGTEAFF. The CDR3 DNA is TGTGCCAGCAGTTTTCGGGAGGGCACTGAAGCTTTCTTT.

This clone has just one count. The CDR3 sequence: CASSSTILPYEQYF. The CDR3 DNA follows: TGTGCCAGCAGTTCGACTATCCTACCCTACGAGCAGTACTTC. The J gene is TRBJ2-7, the V gene TRBV6-2 or TRBV6-3, with a tentative D call TRBD2 (5 bases). Between the trimmed V and J ends, which lost 4 bases and 2 bases, there was a span of 12 bases. CDR1 MNHEY and CDR2 SVGEGT come from the germline V gene. CDR3 size: 14 residues.